Sequencing of this T cell receptor (beta chain) was carried out in a study of graft-versus-host responses after intestinal transplantation. A word on this clone: Its target is unknown.

Generated by immunoSEQ multiplex PCR, the TCRdb table keeps only in-frame clones and is missing some. Found here are tens of thousands of clones, approximately 93% of them singletons; the top ten hold 0.2% to 0.25%. The V gene lost 4 bases and the J gene lost 0 bases, with 9 bases spanning the gap. The CDR3 consists of 14 residues. Looked up from germline, CDR1 is MNHNS and CDR2 is SASEGT. The input for sequencing was unstimulated CD4+ T cells sorted from spleen or lymph node cells, taken before transplant. The gene calls are TRBV6-1 and TRBJ1-1; unclear D gene. The TCR sequence derives from a human donor who was the organ donor for an intestinal transplant. CDR3 nucleotides: TGTGCCAGCAGTGGAACAGCGCTGAACACTGAAGCTTTCTTT. This encodes CASSGTALNTEAFF.